This passage covers 10 T cell receptor beta chains from one sample sequenced in a study of cytomegalovirus exposure and HLA in healthy donors. Primers for the PCR totalled 60 Vbeta and 13 Jbeta. Assay used: immunoSEQ multiplex PCR; TCRdb lists only in-frame clones, some missing. The data contain fewer than 200,000 clones, roughly four fifths of them singletons. Source material: PBMCs. The receptor source for this set is a man aged 55 to 70 in good health and CMV-seronegative.

This clone was recorded once. V usage is TRBV7-9 and J usage is TRBJ1-1, with D possibly being TRBD1 (5 bases). The germline V gene encodes CDR1 SEHNR and CDR2 FQNEAQ (reference sequence). V lost 4 bases and J lost 3, with 12 bases in between. This CDR3 is 14 amino acids long. The CDR3 DNA reads TGTGCCAGCAGCTCACTTGGGGCTGACACTGAAGCTTTCTTT. Its protein is CASSSLGADTEAFF.

V is TRBV6-1 and J is TRBJ2-4; D is possibly TRBD2 (6 bases). Germline CDR1 MNHNS, CDR2 SASEGT. CDR3 length equals 18 residues. Trimming cost V 0 bases and J 3 bases, with 18 bases left between them. The CDR3 spells CASSEARIGGNLKNIQYF. The CDR3 DNA reads as TGTGCCAGCAGTGAAGCGCGGATCGGGGGAAACCTCAAAAACATTCAGTACTTC.

The chain combines TRBV11-2 with TRBJ1-4, with D perhaps matching TRBD1 (5 bases). Germline CDR1 is SGHAT and CDR2 is FQNNGV. The ends were cut back, 6 bases at V and 0 bases at J, with 11 bases in the middle. The length of the CDR3 is 15 residues. In nucleotides, the CDR3 is TGTGCCAGCAGGCTAATGACAGCAACTAATGAAAAACTGTTTTTT. It codes for CASRLMTATNEKLFF.

The rearrangement uses TRBV29-1 and TRBJ1-5, with TRBD1 matching 8 bases. Germline trimming cut 3 bases from V and 10 bases from J; bases unmatched to any gene: 11. This CDR3 comprises 14 residues. Germline CDR1 SQVTM, CDR2 ANQGSEA. The CDR3 bases are TGCAGCGTTGAGGAGGCGGCAGGGGGCGGCCCCCAGCATTTT. This encodes CSVEEAAGGGPQHF.

V usage is TRBV19 and J usage is TRBJ2-2; tentatively, D is TRBD1 (6 bases). This CDR3 has 14 amino acids. With 3 bases removed from V and 7 bases from J, the gap between germline ends came to 12 bases. The germline gives CDR1 LNHDA, CDR2 SQIVND (reference sequence). CDR3 DNA: TGTGCCAGTAGTATGACAGGCGTGGTCGGGGAGCTGTTTTTT. This sequence encodes CASSMTGVVGELFF.

The genes are TRBV7-3 and TRBJ2-7, with a weak D call TRBD1 (6 bases). Trimming removed 4 bases at V and 4 bases at J, with 11 bases between. CDR3 size: 13 residues. Germline values: CDR1 SGHTA, CDR2 FQGTGA. CDR3 region: CASSSLQGYEQYF. CDR3 bases: TGTGCCAGCAGCTCTTTACAGGGATACGAGCAGTACTTC.

The chain carries TRBV5-1 and TRBJ2-1; D is possibly TRBD2 (6 bases). Trimming took 2 bases from V and 0 from J, leaving 9 bases between them. Germline-derived CDR1 and CDR2 are SGHRS and YFSETQ. The CDR3 is made up of 15 amino acids. In nucleotides, the CDR3 is TGCGCCAGCAGCTTAACGGGGGACTCCTACAATGAGCAGTTCTTC. This translates into CASSLTGDSYNEQFF.

The chain employs TRBV2 and TRBJ2-3, with D perhaps TRBD2 (6 bases). The germline gives CDR1 SNHLY, CDR2 FYNNEI. This CDR3 region has 15 residues. Trimming took 4 bases from V and 4 from J, leaving 15 bases between them. The CDR3 spells CASSVRLLAADTQYF. The CDR3 DNA reads TGTGCCAGCAGTGTTCGTCTGTTAGCGGCAGATACGCAGTATTTT.

The count of this clone is one. The chain employs TRBV7-2 and TRBJ1-6, with 8 bases aligning to TRBD1. J was trimmed by 9 bases and V by 1 base; bases with no gene match: 8. CDR1 and CDR2 (germline): SGHTA, FQGNSA. The CDR3 runs 16 residues. DNA for the CDR3: TGTGCCAGCAGCTTAGAGGGCAGGGGGCTTGGTTCACCCCTCCACTTT. Its protein is CASSLEGRGLGSPLHF.

This clone was seen just once. The germline gene is not matched at one end of the junction; a read error may be the cause. V gene TRBV7-9 combines with J gene TRBJ1-2; a possible D gene is TRBD1 (5 bases). The CDR3 sequence is 12 residues long. Germline V gene sequence: CDR1 SEHNR, CDR2 FQNEAQ (reference sequence). CDR3 loop: CSSSLSGYGYTF. DNA for the CDR3: TGTTCCAGCAGCCTCTCAGGGTATGGCTACACCTTC. Filled out from reference TRBV7-9 and TRBJ1-2, the complete variable domain reads DTGVSQNPRHKITKRGQNVTFRCDPISEHNRLYWYRQTLGQGPEFLTYFQNEAQLEKSRLLSDRFSAERPKGSFSTLEIQRTEQGDSAMYLCSSSLSGYGYTFGSGTRLTVV.